This is a list of T cell receptor beta chains from one sample in a study of CD8 T cells in Susac syndrome. TCRdb re-called the immunoSEQ multiplex PCR reads with MiXCR, one entry per CDR3 protein. Of roughly 200,000 distinct CDR3 sequences listed, about 95% were seen once; the top ten hold 0.1%. Sequenced: CD4+ T cells from PBMCs. The receptors come from a human donor in good health. CDR3s include the opening cysteine and the closing phenylalanine or tryptophan. Each record gives: V gene, J gene, D gene, CDR3 DNA, CDR3 protein. A D gene is named only where the DNA matches it firmly.

V: TRBV12-3/TRBV12-4; J: TRBJ1-5; D: .; DNA: TGTGCCAGCAGTGCGGGGATAGGCAATCAGCCCCAGCATTTT; CDR3: CASSAGIGNQPQHF
V: TRBV12-3/TRBV12-4; J: TRBJ1-1; D: TRBD1; DNA: TGTGCCAGCAGTTTGGGTTCTCCGGGACAGGGGGACGCTTTCTTT; CDR3: CASSLGSPGQGDAFF
V: TRBV6-2/TRBV6-3; J: TRBJ1-5; D: .; DNA: TGTGCCAGCAGTACGGACGGAGATCAGCCCCAGCATTTT; CDR3: CASSTDGDQPQHF
V: TRBV19; J: TRBJ2-1; D: TRBD2; DNA: TGTGCCAGTAGTGGGACTAGCGGGAGGAGGTACAATGAGCAGTTCTTC; CDR3: CASSGTSGRRYNEQFF
V: TRBV30; J: TRBJ2-1; D: .; DNA: TGTGCCTGGAGTCATAGCTCCTACAATGAGCAGTTCTTC; CDR3: CAWSHSSYNEQFF
V: TRBV4-1; J: TRBJ2-1; D: TRBD1; DNA: TGCGCCAGCAGCCAAGAGCGTGCCAGGGGGACATACAATGAGCAGTTCTTC; CDR3: CASSQERARGTYNEQFF
V: TRBV29-1; J: TRBJ2-7; D: .; DNA: TGCAGCGTCCAACTCCCCAAGGACGAGCAGTACTTC; CDR3: CSVQLPKDEQYF
V: TRBV27; J: TRBJ1-2; D: .; DNA: TGTGCCAGCAGTAGGGGCGCTGTTAACTATGGCTACACCTTC; CDR3: CASSRGAVNYGYTF
V: TRBV28; J: TRBJ2-7; D: TRBD1; DNA: TGTGCCAGCATTAATTCCCCCGGGACAGGGGGCTTCGAGCAGTACTTC; CDR3: CASINSPGTGGFEQYF
V: TRBV12-3/TRBV12-4; J: TRBJ2-5; D: .; DNA: TGTGCCAGCAGTTCGGGGGGCGTACTAAAGACCCAGTACTTC; CDR3: CASSSGGVLKTQYF
V: TRBV7-2; J: TRBJ2-2; D: .; DNA: TGTGCCAGCAGCTTAGGACGCCCCGGGGAGCTGTTTTTT; CDR3: CASSLGRPGELFF
V: TRBV28; J: TRBJ2-2; D: .; DNA: TGTGCCAGCAGTTGGGCCCAACGAGAGGGAGAGCTGTTTTTT; CDR3: CASSWAQREGELFF
V: TRBV19; J: TRBJ2-1; D: TRBD2; DNA: TGTGCCAGTAGTAGGCTAGCGGGAGCAGGTGAGCAGTTCTTC; CDR3: CASSRLAGAGEQFF
V: TRBV27; J: TRBJ1-5; D: .; DNA: TGTGCCAGCAGTTTATTGGGCGGACAGCCCCAGCATTTT; CDR3: CASSLLGGQPQHF
V: TRBV2; J: TRBJ2-3; D: .; DNA: TGTACCAGCGGGTATAGCACAGATACGCAGTATTTT; CDR3: CTSGYSTDTQYF
V: TRBV28; J: TRBJ2-2; D: .; DNA: TGTGCCAGCAGTTACACCGGGGAGCTGTTTTTT; CDR3: CASSYTGELFF
V: TRBV4-1; J: TRBJ1-4; D: .; DNA: TGCGCCAGCAGACTGGGACTTGGCGAAAAACTGTTTTTT; CDR3: CASRLGLGEKLFF
V: TRBV7-9; J: TRBJ1-1; D: .; DNA: TGTGCCAGCAGCGCGCCCCCGGGTGGAGGTGAAGCTTTCTTT; CDR3: CASSAPPGGGEAFF
V: TRBV9; J: TRBJ2-5; D: .; DNA: TGTGCCAGCAGCGTAGGAGTACAGTCTACTGGAGAGACCCAGTACTTC; CDR3: CASSVGVQSTGETQYF
V: TRBV12-3/TRBV12-4; J: TRBJ2-7; D: .; DNA: TGTGCCAGCAGAGGACAGCTCTACGAGCAGTACTTC; CDR3: CASRGQLYEQYF
V: TRBV27; J: TRBJ2-5; D: .; DNA: TGTGCCAGCAGTTTTGGGGGCAGGGAGACCCAGTACTTC; CDR3: CASSFGGRETQYF
V: TRBV6-2/TRBV6-3; J: TRBJ2-5; D: .; DNA: TGTGCCAGCGCGCTGGGGGAGACCCAGTACTTC; CDR3: CASALGETQYF
V: TRBV20-1; J: TRBJ1-1; D: .; DNA: TGCAGTGCTAGAGGTCGGGGGGCTTTCTTT; CDR3: CSARGRGAFF
V: TRBV7-2; J: TRBJ1-2; D: .; DNA: TGTGCCAGCAGCTTTAACGGGAATAACTATGGCTACACCTTC; CDR3: CASSFNGNNYGYTF
V: TRBV20-1; J: TRBJ2-7; D: .; DNA: TGCAGTGCTAGTATGGGGGCGAGGTCCTACGAGCAGTACTTC; CDR3: CSASMGARSYEQYF
V: TRBV6-5; J: TRBJ2-1; D: .; DNA: TGTGCCAGCAGGCAGTACAATGAGCAGTTCTTC; CDR3: CASRQYNEQFF
V: TRBV30; J: TRBJ2-1; D: TRBD2; DNA: TGTGCCTGGAACCCCCGAGCGGGAGGGGGCAATGAGCAGTTCTTC; CDR3: CAWNPRAGGGNEQFF
V: TRBV28; J: TRBJ2-7; D: TRBD1; DNA: TGTGCCAGCCTAGACAGGGCAAGGTACGAGCAGTACTTC; CDR3: CASLDRARYEQYF
V: TRBV29-1; J: TRBJ1-1; D: .; DNA: TGCAGCGTTGGGAGGGGGATGAACACTGAAGCTTTCTTT; CDR3: CSVGRGMNTEAFF
V: TRBV29-1; J: TRBJ2-7; D: .; DNA: TGCAGCGTTGCTGGATCCCCAGAGATTTACGAGCAGTACTTC; CDR3: CSVAGSPEIYEQYF
V: TRBV7-2; J: TRBJ2-3; D: TRBD1; DNA: TGTGCCAGCAGCTTAGGGGGACAGGGATCAGATACGCAGTATTTT; CDR3: CASSLGGQGSDTQYF
V: TRBV5-5; J: TRBJ2-3; D: .; DNA: TGTGCCAGCAGCTCCGTTCTCTGGAGCACAGATACGCAGTATTTT; CDR3: CASSSVLWSTDTQYF
V: TRBV6-2/TRBV6-3; J: TRBJ1-1; D: .; DNA: TGTGCCAGCAGTGTCACAGGGACTGAAGCTTTCTTT; CDR3: CASSVTGTEAFF
V: TRBV3-1; J: TRBJ2-1; D: .; DNA: TGTGCCAGCAGCCAAGACGTCTATTACAATGAGCAGTTCTTC; CDR3: CASSQDVYYNEQFF
V: TRBV30; J: TRBJ2-4; D: .; DNA: TGTGCCTGGAGTGTAGGGGGACTAGCCAAAAACATTCAGTACTTC; CDR3: CAWSVGGLAKNIQYF
V: TRBV19; J: TRBJ2-4; D: .; DNA: TGTGCCAGTAGTATAGATCCCCAGGGATCGGACATTCAGTACTTC; CDR3: CASSIDPQGSDIQYF
V: TRBV20-1; J: TRBJ1-1; D: .; DNA: TGCAGTGCTAGAGTCCGCACTGAAGCTTTCTTT; CDR3: CSARVRTEAFF
V: TRBV5-4; J: TRBJ2-7; D: .; DNA: TGTGCCAGCAGCTTGGGGGCTCACTACGAGCAGTACTTC; CDR3: CASSLGAHYEQYF
V: TRBV7-2; J: TRBJ2-1; D: .; DNA: TGTGCCAGCAGCCCGCACAGGGACCCTTACAATGAGCAGTTCTTC; CDR3: CASSPHRDPYNEQFF